Listed below are T cell receptor beta chains from one sample, sequenced in a study of T cells in Graves' hyperthyroidism and ophthalmopathy. TCRdb recomputed calls from the multiplex PCR reads with MiXCR, one row per CDR3 protein. This sample has about half a million distinct CDR3 sequences; about 20% occur once, and the top ten carry 47%. Specimen: blood. The source of these receptors is a man aged 35-49 years with Graves' ophthalmopathy. The CDR3 runs from the conserved cysteine through the conserved F or W. A D gene is named only where the DNA matches it firmly. The listing skips clone size in some rows; elsewhere it reads once, few, many or a size class.

V,D,size,J,DNA,CDR3
TRBV7-9,.,many,TRBJ2-3,TGTGCCAGCAGCACCCGGGGCCGCACAGATACGCAGTATTTT,CASSTRGRTDTQYF
TRBV29-1,.,many,TRBJ1-2,TGCAGCGCCAAGGACGGCTTGGGGGGCTACACCTTC,CSAKDGLGGYTF
TRBV6-1,TRBD1,few,TRBJ1-6,TGTGCCAGCAGGACAGGGATCGCTAATTCACCCCTCCACTTT,CASRTGIANSPLHF
TRBV20-1,TRBD2,many,TRBJ2-7,TGCAGTGCTAGAGTTAGCGGGGGGACCTACGAGCAGTACTTC,CSARVSGGTYEQYF
TRBV7-8,.,few,TRBJ1-6,TGTGCCAGCAGGGGGGGAGGGAATTCACCCCTCCACTTT,CASRGGGNSPLHF
TRBV6-2/TRBV6-3,.,.,TRBJ1-1,TGTGCCAGCAGCCTTCACGAGGGGAACACTGAAGCTTTCTTT,CASSLHEGNTEAFF
TRBV30,.,few,TRBJ2-2,TGTGCCTGGAGTGTTGAAGGGGCGGAGCTGTTTTTT,CAWSVEGAELFF
TRBV4-2,.,.,TRBJ2-3,TGTGCCAGCAGCCAAGGAGCACCCAACACAGATACGCAGTATTTT,CASSQGAPNTDTQYF
TRBV6-1,.,many,TRBJ1-1,TGTGCCAGCAGTGACCCTTGGGGGGGCACTGAAGCTTTCTTT,CASSDPWGGTEAFF
TRBV20-1,.,.,TRBJ2-7,TGCAGCGTTGATCAGGCCGACGAGCAGTACTTC,CSVDQADEQYF
TRBV6-1,.,few,TRBJ1-5,TGTGCCAGCAGGGACAGCTATTATAGCAATCAGCCCCAGCATTTT,CASRDSYYSNQPQHF
TRBV2,.,few,TRBJ1-3,TGTGCCAGCAGTGATTACCAGGGGACCTCTGGAAACACCATATATTTT,CASSDYQGTSGNTIYF
TRBV5-1,.,many,TRBJ1-1,TGCGCCAGCAGCTTGGCGGCAGCCTATGAAGCTTTCTTT,CASSLAAAYEAFF
TRBV7-2,.,.,TRBJ2-7,TGTGCCAGCAGCCTCCCCCGGGACGAGCAGTACTTC,CASSLPRDEQYF
TRBV28,TRBD2,many,TRBJ2-7,TGTGCCAGCAGCCCCTCGGGAGCGGGACCGTTCCTCGAGCAGTACTTC,CASSPSGAGPFLEQYF